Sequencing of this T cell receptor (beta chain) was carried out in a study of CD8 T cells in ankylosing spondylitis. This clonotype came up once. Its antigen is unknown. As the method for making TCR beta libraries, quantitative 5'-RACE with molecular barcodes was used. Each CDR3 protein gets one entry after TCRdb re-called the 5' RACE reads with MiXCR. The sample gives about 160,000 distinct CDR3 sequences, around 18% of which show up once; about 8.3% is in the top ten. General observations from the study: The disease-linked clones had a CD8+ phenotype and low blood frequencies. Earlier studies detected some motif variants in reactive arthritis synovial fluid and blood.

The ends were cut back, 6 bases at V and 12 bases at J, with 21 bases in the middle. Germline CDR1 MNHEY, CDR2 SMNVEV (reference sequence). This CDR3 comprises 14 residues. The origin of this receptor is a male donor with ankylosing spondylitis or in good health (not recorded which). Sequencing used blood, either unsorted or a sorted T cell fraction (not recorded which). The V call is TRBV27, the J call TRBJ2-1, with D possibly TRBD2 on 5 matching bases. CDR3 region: CASSRIGVWERQFF. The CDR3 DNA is TGTGCCAGCAGCCGTATTGGGGTTTGGGAGCGGCAGTTCTTC.